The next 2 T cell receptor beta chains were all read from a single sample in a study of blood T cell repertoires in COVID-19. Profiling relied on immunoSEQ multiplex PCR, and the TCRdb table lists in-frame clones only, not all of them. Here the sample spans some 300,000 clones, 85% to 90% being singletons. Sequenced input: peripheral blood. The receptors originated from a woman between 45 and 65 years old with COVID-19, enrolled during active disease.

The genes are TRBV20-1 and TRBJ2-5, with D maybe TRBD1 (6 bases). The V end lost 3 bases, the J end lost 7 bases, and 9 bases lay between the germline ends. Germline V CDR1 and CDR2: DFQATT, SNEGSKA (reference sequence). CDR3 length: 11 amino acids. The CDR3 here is CSASQGGTQYF. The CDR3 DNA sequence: TGCAGTGCTAGTCAAGGGGGGACCCAGTACTTC.

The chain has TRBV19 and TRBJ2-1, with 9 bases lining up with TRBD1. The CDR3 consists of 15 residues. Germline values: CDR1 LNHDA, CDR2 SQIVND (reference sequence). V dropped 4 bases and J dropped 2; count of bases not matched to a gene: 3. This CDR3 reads CASSNTGGPYNEQFF. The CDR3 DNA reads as TGTGCCAGTAGTAATACAGGGGGCCCCTACAATGAGCAGTTCTTC.